This TCR beta chain was identified in a study of blood T cell repertoires in COVID-19. Study summary: T cells, B-cell-depleted T cells, or PBMCs provided the cDNA or gDNA that served as material.

Method: immunoSEQ multiplex PCR; TCRdb's copy keeps in-frame clones and lacks some. The sample holds approximately 80,000 clones; 90% are singletons and the top ten take under 1.1%. Germline values: CDR1 MNHEY, CDR2 SMNVEV (reference sequence). The CDR3 loop spans 14 amino acids. V was clipped by 6 bases and J by 4 bases, with 15 bases between them. This rearrangement joins TRBV27 to TRBJ1-1, with D possibly being TRBD1 (6 bases). The sample was peripheral blood. This clonotype originated in a woman aged 50 to 60 in a cohort sampled during active COVID-19. For the CDR3, the DNA is TGTGCCAGCAGGTGGAACCAGGGGATCACTGAAGCTTTCTTT. This gives the protein CASRWNQGITEAFF.